The entry that follows covers one TCR beta chain sequence. Its antigen remains unidentified. This entry comes from a study of T-cell memory formation after mild COVID-19. Study in general: TCR clusters were largely donor specific.

Constant-segment-primed 5'RACE gave TCR alpha and TCR beta cDNA libraries with sample barcodes and UMIs. TCRdb ran MiXCR on the 5' RACE reads and lists one entry per CDR3 protein. The sample contains 150,000 to 200,000 distinct CDR3 sequences, 25% to 40% of which appear only once. The CDR3 runs 13 residues. V lost 3 bases and J 6 bases, leaving 12 bases between the germline ends. The V gene's germline CDR1 is SGHDN and CDR2 FVKESK. General study findings and limits: Still unconfirmed is whether the second-wave clones peaking on day 37 recognized SARS-CoV-2.

The sequenced material came from PBMCs or a T cell subset sorted from them (not recorded which). The origin of this receptor is an adult woman who had mild COVID-19 (a few samples of this study predate the infection). Cell type and time point are not known. The chain has TRBV14 and TRBJ2-7, with TRBD2 as a possible D gene (5 bases). CDR3 nucleotide sequence: TGTGCCAGCAGCCAGGGTAGCGTGAGCGAGCAGTACTTC. It yields the protein CASSQGSVSEQYF. Based on the CDR3 plus reference TRBV14 and TRBJ2-7, the full variable domain is EAGVTQFPSHSVIEKGQTVTLRCDPISGHDNLYWYRRVMGKEIKFLLHFVKESKQDESGMPNNRFLAERTGGTYSTLKVQPAELEDSGVYFCASSQGSVSEQYFGPGTRLTVT.